A single sample gave rise to the 3 T cell receptor beta chains below, sequenced in a study of T cell therapy after organ transplantation. Sequenced by immunoSEQ multiplex PCR; TCRdb stores in-frame clones only, minus some. Of about 48,000 clones in the sample, 94% were seen once. For these receptors, no antigen is known. Source: CD8+ T cells from blood, taken before autologous CMV-specific T cell therapy. The receptors originated from a human patient who had received a solid organ transplant and had CMV disease.

The chain couples TRBV9 to TRBJ2-6, with D tentatively TRBD2 (6 bases). The CDR3 totals 18 residues. Per germline, CDR1 SGDLS and CDR2 YYNGEE. V was trimmed by 1 base and J by 0 bases, leaving 14 bases between them. The CDR3 sequence is CASSVPGLVDSGANVLTF. As DNA, the CDR3 is TGTGCCAGCAGCGTACCGGGACTCGTGGACTCTGGGGCCAACGTCCTGACTTTC.

This sequence joins TRBV7-3 and TRBJ1-1; maybe TRBD1 (6 bases). The CDR3 sequence is 17 residues long. Germline loops: CDR1 SGHTA, CDR2 FQGTGA. The V and J ends lost 0 bases and 0 bases respectively, with 14 bases between them. The CDR3 loop is CASSLTLLGGMNTEAFF. In DNA, the CDR3 is TGTGCCAGCAGCTTAACGTTGTTAGGGGGGATGAACACTGAAGCTTTCTTT.

This clone was seen a few times. This chain connects TRBV13 to TRBJ2-7, with TRBD1 matching 9 bases. The germline V gene has CDR1 PRHDT and CDR2 FYEKMQ (reference sequence). The CDR3 is made up of 14 amino acids. Unmatched junction bases numbered 6, after V lost 4 bases and J lost 5 bases. The CDR3 loop reads CASSSGQGGHEQYF. In DNA form, the CDR3 reads TGTGCCAGCAGCTCGGGACAGGGTGGCCACGAGCAGTACTTC.